The present T cell receptor (beta chain) was sequenced within a study of blood T cell repertoires in COVID-19. Assay: immunoSEQ multiplex PCR; the TCRdb copy retains only in-frame clones and omits some. The table includes some 160,000 clones, under 90% detected once. The CDR3 is 11 residues long. Germline V lookup: CDR1 DFQATT, CDR2 SNEGSKA (reference sequence). Trimming took off 5 bases at V and 1 base at J, with 5 bases between the two ends. The sequence was obtained from a woman aged 80 or over with acute or convalescent COVID-19. Sequenced input: peripheral blood. V and J are TRBV20-1 and TRBJ1-1; no firm D call. CDR3 in amino acids: CSAEGNTEAFF. In DNA form, the CDR3 reads TGCAGTGCTGAGGGGAACACTGAAGCTTTCTTT.